This T cell receptor (beta chain) was obtained from a study of blood T cells in healthy people across ages. Alongside a J-beta primer mix, a sample-barcoded 5' primer served in a second PCR lasting 7 to 11 cycles. One entry per CDR3 protein, called by TCRdb with MiXCR from the 5' RACE reads. The sample shows approximately 800,000 distinct CDR3 sequences, just under 25% of them seen only once. CDR3 length: 13 amino acids. Trimming cost V 6 bases and J 6 bases; bases outside gene matches: 7. The germline gives CDR1 ENHRY, CDR2 SYGVKD. Study outcomes and limitations: Significant beta diversity loss was already apparent by age approximately 40, declining roughly linearly.

As for this clonotype: Antigen unknown.

The sample providers were healthy Caucasian people from Russia, aged roughly 6 to 95. The same sample was also studied in work on T cells of mothers and their children.

The sample comprised blood. The genes are TRBV10-3 and TRBJ1-2; 7 bases line up with TRBD1. The sequence was collected from a boy between 10 and 17 years old in good health. This CDR3 reads CAISIQGTDGYTF. In DNA, the CDR3 is TGTGCCATCAGCATACAGGGGACTGATGGCTACACCTTC.